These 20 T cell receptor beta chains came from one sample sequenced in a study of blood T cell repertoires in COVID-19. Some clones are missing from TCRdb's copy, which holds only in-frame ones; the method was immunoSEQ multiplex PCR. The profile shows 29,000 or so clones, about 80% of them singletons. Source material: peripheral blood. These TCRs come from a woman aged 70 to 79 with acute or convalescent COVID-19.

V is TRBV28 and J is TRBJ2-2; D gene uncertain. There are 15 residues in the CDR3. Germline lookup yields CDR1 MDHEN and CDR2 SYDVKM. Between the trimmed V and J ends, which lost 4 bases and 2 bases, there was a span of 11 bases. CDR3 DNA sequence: TGTGCCAGCAGTTCCCGCGGTACCAACACCGGGGAGCTGTTTTTT. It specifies CASSSRGTNTGELFF.

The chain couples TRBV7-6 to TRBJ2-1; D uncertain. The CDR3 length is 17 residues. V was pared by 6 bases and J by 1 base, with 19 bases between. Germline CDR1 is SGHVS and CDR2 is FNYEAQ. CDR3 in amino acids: CASSPSVRRTSYNEQFF. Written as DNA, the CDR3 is TGTGCCAGCAGTCCCAGCGTTAGGAGAACTTCCTACAATGAGCAGTTCTTC.

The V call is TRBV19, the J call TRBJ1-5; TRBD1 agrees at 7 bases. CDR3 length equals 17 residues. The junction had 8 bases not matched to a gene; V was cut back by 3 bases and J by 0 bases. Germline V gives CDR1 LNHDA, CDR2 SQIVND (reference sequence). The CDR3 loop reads CASSIRSGGYSNQPQHF. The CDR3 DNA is TGTGCCAGTAGTATCCGATCAGGGGGTTATAGCAATCAGCCCCAGCATTTT.

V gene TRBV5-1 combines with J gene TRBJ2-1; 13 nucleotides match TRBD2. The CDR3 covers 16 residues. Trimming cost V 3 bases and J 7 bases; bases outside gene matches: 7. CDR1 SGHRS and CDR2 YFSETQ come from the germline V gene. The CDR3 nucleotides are TGCGCCAGCAGCTCGACTAGCGGGGGGCAACCTAATGAGCAGTTCTTC. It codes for CASSSTSGGQPNEQFF.

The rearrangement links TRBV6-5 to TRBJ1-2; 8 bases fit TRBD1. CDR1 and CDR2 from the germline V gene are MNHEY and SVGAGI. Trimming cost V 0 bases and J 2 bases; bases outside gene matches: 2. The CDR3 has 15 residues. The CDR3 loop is CASSYSRTGNYGYTF. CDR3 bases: TGTGCCAGCAGTTACTCTCGGACAGGGAACTATGGCTACACCTTC.

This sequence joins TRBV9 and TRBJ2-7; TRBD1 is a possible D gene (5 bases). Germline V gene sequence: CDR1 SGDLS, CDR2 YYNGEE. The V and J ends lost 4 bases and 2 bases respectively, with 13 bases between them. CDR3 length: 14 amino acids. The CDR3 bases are TGTGCCAGCAGCCCTACCACAGGCCCCTACGAGCAGTACTTC. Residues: CASSPTTGPYEQYF.

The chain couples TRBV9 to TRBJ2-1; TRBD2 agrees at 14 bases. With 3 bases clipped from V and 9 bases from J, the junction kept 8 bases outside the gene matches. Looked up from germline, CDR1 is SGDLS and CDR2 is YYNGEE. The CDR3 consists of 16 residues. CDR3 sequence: CASSASGTSGRGEQFF. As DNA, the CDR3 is TGTGCCAGCAGCGCTTCCGGGACTAGCGGGAGAGGTGAGCAGTTCTTC. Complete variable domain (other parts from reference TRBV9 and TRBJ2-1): DSGVTQTPKHLITATGQRVTLRCSPRSGDLSVYWYQQSLDQGLQFLIQYYNGEERAKGNILERFSAQQFPDLHSELNLSSLELGDSALYFCASSASGTSGRGEQFFGPGTRLTVL.

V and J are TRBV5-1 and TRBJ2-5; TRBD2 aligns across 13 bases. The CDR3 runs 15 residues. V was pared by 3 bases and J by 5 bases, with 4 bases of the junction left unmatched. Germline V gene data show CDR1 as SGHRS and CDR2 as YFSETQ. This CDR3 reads CASSWTSGGGETQYF. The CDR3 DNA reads TGCGCCAGCAGCTGGACTAGCGGGGGAGGGGAGACCCAGTACTTC.

The CDR3 coding sequence is TGTGCCAGCTCGGTCCGGGACAGGGCCCCTGAAGCTTTCTTT. Amino acids: CASSVRDRAPEAFF. The rearrangement links TRBV18 to TRBJ1-1, with 9 positions matching TRBD1. CDR1 is KGHSH and CDR2 is LQKENI in the germline V gene. This CDR3 is 14 amino acids long. The V gene end was trimmed by 6 bases and the J gene end by 6 bases; junction bases not matched to a gene: 8.

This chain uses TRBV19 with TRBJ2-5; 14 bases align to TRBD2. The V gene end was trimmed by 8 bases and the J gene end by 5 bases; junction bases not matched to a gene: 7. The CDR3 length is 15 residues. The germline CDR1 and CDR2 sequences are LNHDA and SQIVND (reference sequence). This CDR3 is CASGTSGGWGETQYF. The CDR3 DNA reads TGTGCCAGTGGGACTAGCGGGGGCTGGGGGGAGACCCAGTACTTC.

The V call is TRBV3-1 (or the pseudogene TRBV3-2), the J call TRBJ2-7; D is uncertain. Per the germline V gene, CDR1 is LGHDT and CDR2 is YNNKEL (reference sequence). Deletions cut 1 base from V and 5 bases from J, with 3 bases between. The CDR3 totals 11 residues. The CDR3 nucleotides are TGTGCCAGCAGCCAAGTCGACGAGCAGTACTTC. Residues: CASSQVDEQYF.

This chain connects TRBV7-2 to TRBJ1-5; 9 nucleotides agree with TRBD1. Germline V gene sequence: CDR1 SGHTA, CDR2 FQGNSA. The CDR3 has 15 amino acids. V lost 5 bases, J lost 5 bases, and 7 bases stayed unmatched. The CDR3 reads CASSREGQGDQPQHF. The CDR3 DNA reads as TGTGCCAGCAGCCGGGAGGGACAGGGAGATCAGCCCCAGCATTTT.

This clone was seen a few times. The CDR3 protein is CASSSTGKNQPQHF. CDR3 sequence (DNA): TGTGCCAGCAGCTCGACAGGGAAAAATCAGCCCCAGCATTTT. This chain uses TRBV11-2 with TRBJ1-5, with 7 bases identical to TRBD1. This CDR3 is built from 14 residues. Unmatched junction bases numbered 4, after V lost 4 bases and J lost 4 bases. Germline V gene data show CDR1 as SGHAT and CDR2 as FQNNGV.

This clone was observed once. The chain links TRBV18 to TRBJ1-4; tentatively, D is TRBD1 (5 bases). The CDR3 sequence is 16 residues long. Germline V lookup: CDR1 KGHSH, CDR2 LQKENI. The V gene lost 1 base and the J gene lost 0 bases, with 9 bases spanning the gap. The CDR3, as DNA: TGTGCCAGCTCACCACGGACACCTGCAACTAATGAAAAACTGTTTTTT. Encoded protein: CASSPRTPATNEKLFF. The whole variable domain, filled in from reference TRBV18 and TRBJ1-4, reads NAGVMQNPRHLVRRRGQEARLRCSPMKGHSHVYWYRQLPEEGLKFMVYLQKENIIDESGMPKERFSAEFPKEGPSILRIQQVVRGDSAAYFCASSPRTPATNEKLFFGSGTQLSVL.

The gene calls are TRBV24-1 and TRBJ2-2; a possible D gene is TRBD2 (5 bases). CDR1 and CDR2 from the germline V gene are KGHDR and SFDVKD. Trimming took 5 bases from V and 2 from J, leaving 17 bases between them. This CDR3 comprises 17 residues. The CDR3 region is CATSAPSTRENTGELFF. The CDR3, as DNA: TGTGCCACCAGTGCTCCTTCCACCCGGGAAAACACCGGGGAGCTGTTTTTT.

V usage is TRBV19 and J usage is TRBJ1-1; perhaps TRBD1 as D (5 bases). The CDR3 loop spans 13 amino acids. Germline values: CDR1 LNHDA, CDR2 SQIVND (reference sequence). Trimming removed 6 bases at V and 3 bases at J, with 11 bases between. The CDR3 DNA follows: TGTGCCAGTAGAACAGGTTGGGACACTGAAGCTTTCTTT. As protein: CASRTGWDTEAFF.

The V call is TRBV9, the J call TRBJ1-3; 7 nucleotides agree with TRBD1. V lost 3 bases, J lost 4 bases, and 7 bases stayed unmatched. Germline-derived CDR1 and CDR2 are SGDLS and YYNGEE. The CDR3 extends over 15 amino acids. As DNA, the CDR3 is TGTGCCAGCAGCGAAGGGGGCGCCCGGGGAAACACCATATATTTT. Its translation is CASSEGGARGNTIYF. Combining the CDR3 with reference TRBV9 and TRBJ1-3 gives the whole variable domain DSGVTQTPKHLITATGQRVTLRCSPRSGDLSVYWYQQSLDQGLQFLIQYYNGEERAKGNILERFSAQQFPDLHSELNLSSLELGDSALYFCASSEGGARGNTIYFGEGSWLTVV.

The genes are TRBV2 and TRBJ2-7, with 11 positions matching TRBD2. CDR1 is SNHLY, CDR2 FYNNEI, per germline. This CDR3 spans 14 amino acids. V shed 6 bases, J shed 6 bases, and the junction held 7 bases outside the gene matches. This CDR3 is CASSGRLAGPEQYF. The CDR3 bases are TGTGCCAGCAGCGGGAGACTAGCGGGGCCCGAGCAGTACTTC.

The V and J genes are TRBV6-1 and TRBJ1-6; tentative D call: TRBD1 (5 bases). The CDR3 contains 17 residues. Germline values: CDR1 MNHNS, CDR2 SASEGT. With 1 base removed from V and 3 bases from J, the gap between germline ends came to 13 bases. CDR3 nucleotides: TGTGCCAGCAGTGAAGTACTGGACACATACTATAATTCACCCCTCCACTTT. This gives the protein CASSEVLDTYYNSPLHF.

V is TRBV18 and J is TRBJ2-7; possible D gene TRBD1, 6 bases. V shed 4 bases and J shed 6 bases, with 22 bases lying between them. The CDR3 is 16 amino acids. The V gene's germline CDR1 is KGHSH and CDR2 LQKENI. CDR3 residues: CASSLQGTWVVGEQYF. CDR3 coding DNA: TGTGCCAGCTCACTCCAGGGGACGTGGGTGGTAGGCGAGCAGTACTTC.